One sample yielded the 17 T cell receptor beta chains listed below, sequenced in a study of glioma-infiltrating T cells. The iRepertoire nested amplicon-rescue multiplex PCR amplified TCR alpha and beta CDR3s from RNA. MiXCR, run by TCRdb on the multiplex PCR reads, gives a single entry per CDR3 protein. Here the sample spans around 190,000 distinct CDR3 sequences, 30% to 40% being singletons. The sequenced material came from glioma tissue, nonneoplastic brain tissue, or PBMCs (not recorded which). The receptors were gathered from a human donor with low-grade glioma or glioblastoma, undergoing nonglioma brain surgery, or in good health (not recorded which).

This clonotype was found many times. The CDR3 DNA follows: TGTGCCAGCAGTTTATCCCTCAATGAGCAGTTCTTC. This gives the protein CASSLSLNEQFF. This chain joins TRBV28 and TRBJ2-1; D is uncertain. V lost 1 base, J lost 6 bases, and 4 bases lay in between. The germline CDR1 and CDR2 sequences are MDHEN and SYDVKM. The length of the CDR3 is 12 residues.

The chain combines TRBV29-1 with TRBJ1-1; D is undetermined. Germline CDR1 is SQVTM and CDR2 is ANQGSEA. The CDR3 spans 11 residues. The V and J ends lost 2 bases and 10 bases respectively, with 11 bases between them. The CDR3 sequence: CSVESPLGAFF. The CDR3 nucleotides read TGCAGCGTTGAATCGCCACTTGGAGCTTTCTTT.

This clonotype appeared many times. The genes are TRBV4-1 and TRBJ2-1; D is unresolved. This CDR3 comprises 13 residues. CDR1 is MGHRA, CDR2 YSYEKL, per germline. Trimming took off 4 bases at V and 7 bases at J, with 11 bases between the two ends. CDR3: CASSLYEGNEQFF. The DNA for the CDR3 is TGCGCCAGCAGCCTTTACGAAGGAAATGAGCAGTTCTTC.

The chain uses TRBV6-5 and TRBJ1-1; 10 bases fit TRBD1. The CDR3 has 19 amino acids. The trim removed 2 bases at V and 6 bases at J, leaving 18 bases unmatched. Per germline, CDR1 MNHEY and CDR2 SVGAGI. The CDR3 DNA reads as TGTGCCAGCAGTTACCTAAGGACAGGGGGGGCAGGCATCGTCGCTGAAGCTTTCTTT. It yields the protein CASSYLRTGGAGIVAEAFF.

This clonotype has ten or more counts. The chain links TRBV19 to TRBJ1-6; no clear D. Trimming pared 7 bases from V and 5 bases from J, leaving 12 bases between. The CDR3 contains 14 residues. Germline CDR1 and CDR2: LNHDA and SQIVND (reference sequence). CDR3 amino acids: CASTMLRDNSPLHF. The CDR3 bases are TGTGCCAGTACCATGCTAAGGGATAATTCACCCCTCCACTTT.

This clonotype was observed many times. The chain joins TRBV20-1 to TRBJ2-2; TRBD1 matches at 8 bases. CDR3 length: 13 residues. The germline V gene encodes CDR1 DFQATT and CDR2 SNEGSKA (reference sequence). The ends lost 3 bases at V and 4 bases at J; junction bases unmatched: 1. CDR3 amino acids: CSARTGATGELFF. The CDR3 DNA reads as TGCAGTGCTAGGACAGGGGCCACCGGGGAGCTGTTTTTT.

In the case of this clonotype: Because the CDR3 is missing its conserved closing phenylalanine or tryptophan, this is likely a read error. No DNA is shown, since the ends of the CDR3 on it are uncertain; the CDR3 is the one TCRdb lists. The chain uses TRBV6-1 and TRBJ2-1. The CDR3 sequence runs 13 residues, both termini included. Germline CDR1 reads MNHNS; CDR2 reads SASEGT. Here the CDR3 reads CASQRVRNGEQLL.

The chain carries TRBV5-1 and TRBJ1-1, with 8 bases identical to TRBD1. Germline V gene sequence: CDR1 SGHRS, CDR2 YFSETQ. The CDR3 loop spans 15 amino acids. Unmatched junction bases numbered 5, after V lost 4 bases and J lost 0 bases. The DNA of the CDR3 is TGCGCCAGCAGCCACACAGGGGGGATGAACACTGAAGCTTTCTTT. It is translated as CASSHTGGMNTEAFF.

Of note for this clonotype: A single base separates this from a much larger clone, so it may be a read error. The rearrangement joins TRBV6-1 to TRBJ2-1, with 8 bases identical to TRBD2. The CDR3 has 18 residues. CDR1 and CDR2 from the germline V gene are MNHNS and SASEGT. The DNA for the CDR3 is TGTGCCAGCACCGGCGGGGGCGCGGGAGGCCGGAATTGCCATGAGCAGCTCTTC. The encoded protein is CASTGGGAGGRNCHEQLF.

This clonotype appeared many times. The J gene is TRBJ2-7, the V gene TRBV7-9; D remains ambiguous. The CDR3 length is 13 residues. Germline V gives CDR1 SEHNR, CDR2 FQNEAQ (reference sequence). The V gene lost 4 bases and the J gene lost 3 bases, with 10 bases spanning the gap. The CDR3 here is CASSSRADYEQYF. The CDR3 DNA reads TGTGCCAGCAGCTCCCGGGCAGACTACGAGCAGTACTTC.

The table lists this clonotype with a few counts. Written as DNA, the CDR3 is TGCGCCAGCAGCTTGGACAGGCCATCTAGCACAGATACGCAGTATTTT. It encodes CASSLDRPSSTDTQYF. The chain combines TRBV5-1 with TRBJ2-3, with D tentatively TRBD1 (5 bases). Looked up from germline, CDR1 is SGHRS and CDR2 is YFSETQ. The CDR3 totals 16 residues. V was pared by 0 bases and J by 0 bases, with 11 bases between.

This clonotype was counted at least ten times. The J gene is TRBJ2-1, the V gene TRBV19; the match to TRBD2 covers 7 bases. Germline V gene data show CDR1 as LNHDA and CDR2 as SQIVND (reference sequence). The trim removed 6 bases at V and 4 bases at J, leaving 6 bases unmatched. This CDR3 region has 14 residues. The CDR3 nucleotides read TGTGCCAGTAGCTTGGGAGGGCCTTACAATGAGCAGTTCTTC. Translated: CASSLGGPYNEQFF.

The rearrangement joins TRBV6-1 to TRBJ2-3; 10 bases line up with TRBD2. CDR3 size: 15 residues. CDR1 and CDR2 from the germline V gene are MNHNS and SASEGT. The V and J ends lost 6 bases and 4 bases, in that order; junction bases with no gene match: 7. The CDR3 DNA reads TGTGCCAGCAGACCTAGCGGGAGCTTGTCAGATACGCAGTATTTT. It codes for CASRPSGSLSDTQYF.

The chain employs TRBV18 and TRBJ2-7; tentatively, D is TRBD2 (6 bases). The V end was cut by 2 bases, the J end by 6 bases, with 14 bases between. The CDR3 extends over 14 amino acids. Per germline, CDR1 KGHSH and CDR2 LQKENI. CDR3 DNA: TGTGCCAGCTCACCATTAAATAGCGGAGGCGAGCAGTACTTC. This encodes CASSPLNSGGEQYF.

About this clonotype: Possible read error: a much larger clone is one base away. The chain recombines TRBV4-1 with TRBJ2-1, with TRBD2 matching 7 bases. This CDR3 contains 17 residues. CDR1 and CDR2 (germline): MGHRA, YSYEKL. The J segment lost 0 bases and the V segment lost 0 bases, leaving 5 bases of the junction unmatched. CDR3 amino acids: CASSQDRGVGSYNEQFF. CDR3 in DNA: TGCGCCAGCAGCCAAGATCGGGGGGTTGGCTCCTACAATGAGCAGTTCTTC.

The sample holds many counts of this clonotype. The rearrangement joins TRBV6-1 to TRBJ2-3, with 10 bases aligning to TRBD2. With 6 bases clipped from V and 2 bases from J, the junction kept 11 bases outside the gene matches. The CDR3 is made up of 17 amino acids. Germline V gene sequence: CDR1 MNHNS, CDR2 SASEGT. CDR3 sequence: CASSRTRTSGNTDTQYF. DNA for the CDR3: TGTGCCAGCAGCAGAACCAGGACTAGCGGAAACACAGATACGCAGTATTTT.

Details on this clonotype: One base away lies a much larger clone, so this may be a sequencing read error. V is TRBV28 and J is TRBJ1-2; 7 bases align to TRBD1. CDR1 is MDHEN and CDR2 is SYDVKM in the germline V gene. The CDR3 covers 17 residues. The V and J ends lost 9 bases and 2 bases, in that order; junction bases with no gene match: 18. The CDR3 protein is CARSPGRSRTGNYGYTF. CDR3 sequence (DNA): TGTGCCAGAAGTCCCGGCAGATCCCGGACAGGAAACTATGGCTACACCTTC.